These 9 T cell receptor beta chains were sequenced from one sample in a study of blood T cell repertoires in COVID-19. Libraries were prepared by immunoSEQ multiplex PCR; TCRdb keeps only in-frame clonotypes and omits some of them. The sample lists some 190,000 clones; 70% to 85% were seen once. The sequencing input was peripheral blood. The source is a woman in her 50s with acute or convalescent COVID-19.

In regard to this clone: At one of its ends the junction is not consistent with the germline gene, which may arise from a read error. The chain joins TRBV10-3 to TRBJ2-5; tentative D call: TRBD1 (8 bases). The V gene's germline CDR1 is ENHRY and CDR2 SYGVKD. This CDR3 is 16 amino acids long. CDR3 loop: CAISEFGQGGQGTQYF. As DNA, the CDR3 is TGTGCCATCAGTGAGTTCGGACAGGGAGGGCAAGGGACCCAGTACTTC.

A few counts support this clone. The chain couples TRBV6-5 to TRBJ1-1; D may be TRBD1 (5 bases). The V end was cut by 7 bases, the J end by 4 bases, with 16 bases between. This CDR3 is built from 14 residues. CDR1 and CDR2 (germline): MNHEY, SVGAGI. The CDR3 spells CASNGGGVGTEAFF. CDR3 DNA sequence: TGTGCCAGCAATGGGGGAGGGGTCGGCACTGAAGCTTTCTTT.

V is TRBV6-5 and J is TRBJ2-7; 10 bases are a match to TRBD1. Unmatched junction bases numbered 4, after V lost 5 bases and J lost 0 bases. In germline, CDR1 is MNHEY, CDR2 SVGAGI. The CDR3 runs 15 residues. The CDR3 DNA reads TGTGCCAGCAGTCCGAGGACAGGGGGCTCCTACGAGCAGTACTTC. Amino acids: CASSPRTGGSYEQYF.

CDR3 in amino acids: CASSLAVGDRNLSPLHF. The CDR3 region has the DNA TGTGCCAGCAGCTTAGCGGTCGGGGACAGAAATCTATCACCCCTCCACTTT. The chain couples TRBV7-8 to TRBJ1-6, with 7 positions matching TRBD1. Germline CDR1 SGHVS, CDR2 FQNEAQ. V trimming: 0 bases; J trimming: 10 bases; junction bases outside the gene matches: 12. CDR3 length: 17 residues.

The count of this clone is one. CDR3 loop: CATSRGGGERYF. In nucleotides, the CDR3 is TGTGCCACCAGCAGAGGCGGGGGGGAGAGGTATTTT. The chain has TRBV15 and TRBJ2-3; 9 bases map to TRBD2. Looked up from germline, CDR1 is LNHNV and CDR2 is YYDKDF (reference sequence). The V and J ends lost 1 base and 14 bases, in that order; junction bases with no gene match: 4. This CDR3 is built from 12 residues. Full variable domain (missing parts from reference TRBV15 and TRBJ2-3): DAMVIQNPRYQVTQFGKPVTLSCSQTLNHNVMYWYQQKSSQAPKLLFHYYDKDFNNEADTPDNFQSRRPNTSFCFLDIRSPGLGDTAMYLCATSRGGGERYFGPGTRLTVL.

V gene TRBV5-4 combines with J gene TRBJ2-3; a possible D gene is TRBD2 (5 bases). Germline values: CDR1 SGHNT, CDR2 YYREEE (reference sequence). Trimming stripped 0 bases from V and 3 bases from J, with 14 bases between. CDR3 length: 16 amino acids. Written as DNA, the CDR3 is TGTGCCAGCAGCTTGGATGGAGGAACTGGGACAGATACGCAGTATTTT. Protein product: CASSLDGGTGTDTQYF.

The genes are TRBV10-3 and TRBJ1-6; 7 bases align to TRBD1. The length of the CDR3 is 14 residues. The J segment lost 7 bases and the V segment lost 5 bases, leaving 5 bases of the junction unmatched. CDR1 and CDR2 from the germline V gene are ENHRY and SYGVKD. Here the CDR3 reads CAISTGQNNSPLHF. As DNA, the CDR3 is TGTGCCATCAGTACGGGACAGAACAATTCACCCCTCCACTTT.

The chain is built from TRBV6-5 and TRBJ1-3; D gene ambiguous. There are 15 residues in the CDR3. Germline lookup yields CDR1 MNHEY and CDR2 SVGAGI. Trimming took 6 bases from V and 3 from J, leaving 15 bases between them. CDR3 nucleotide sequence: TGTGCCAGCAGCCTAGACCTGGGTGGTGGAAACACCATATATTTT. Its translation: CASSLDLGGGNTIYF.

The chain links TRBV6-5 to TRBJ2-1; 8 nucleotides line up with TRBD2. Germline-derived CDR1 and CDR2 are MNHEY and SVGAGI. The CDR3 totals 13 residues. Trimming cost V 8 bases and J 6 bases; bases outside gene matches: 6. CDR3 loop: CASGTSAINEQFF. CDR3 DNA sequence: TGTGCCAGCGGGACTAGTGCCATCAATGAGCAGTTCTTC.